This T cell receptor beta chain was found in a study of blood T cell repertoires in COVID-19. Study as a whole: Samples taken during acute and convalescent COVID-19 were collected in the United States, Italy and Spain. T cells, B-cell-depleted T cells, or PBMCs supplied cDNA or gDNA.

This clone showed up just a few times. The germline V gene has CDR1 WNHNN and CDR2 SYGVQD (reference sequence). The CDR3 sequence is 13 residues long. The V end lost 3 bases, the J end lost 2 bases, and 7 bases lay between the germline ends. Profiled with immunoSEQ multiplex PCR; TCRdb holds only in-frame clones, not every one. The sample lists about 26,000 clones, almost 95% occurring once. The chain uses TRBV10-1 and TRBJ1-2; no definite D call. This TCR was sampled from a human donor in a cohort sampled during active COVID-19. Sequencing was performed on peripheral blood. The CDR3 bases are TGCGCCAGCAGTGAAGGAGGGAACTATGGCTACACCTTC. Amino acid sequence: CASSEGGNYGYTF.